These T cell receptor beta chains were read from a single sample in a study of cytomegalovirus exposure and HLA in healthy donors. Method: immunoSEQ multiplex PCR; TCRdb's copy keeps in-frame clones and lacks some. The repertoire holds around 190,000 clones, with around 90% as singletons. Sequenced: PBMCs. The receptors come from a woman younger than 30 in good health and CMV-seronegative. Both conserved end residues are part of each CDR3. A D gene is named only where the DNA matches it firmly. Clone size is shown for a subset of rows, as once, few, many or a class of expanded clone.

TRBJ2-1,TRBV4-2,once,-,CASSHLGGRGSYNEQFF,TGTGCCAGCAGCCACCTAGGGGGGAGGGGGTCCTACAATGAGCAGTTCTTC
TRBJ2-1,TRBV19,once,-,CASRRQGHEQFF,TGTGCCAGTAGGCGGCAGGGGCATGAGCAGTTCTTC
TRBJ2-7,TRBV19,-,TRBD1,CASSIGTGPYEQYF,TGTGCCAGTAGTATTGGGACAGGTCCCTACGAGCAGTACTTC
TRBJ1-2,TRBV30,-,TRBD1,CAWSTGQGGGYTF,TGTGCCTGGAGTACTGGACAGGGCGGAGGCTACACCTTC
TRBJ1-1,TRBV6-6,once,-,CASSTTPQGTEAFF,TGTGCCAGCAGTACCACCCCTCAGGGTACTGAAGCTTTCTTT
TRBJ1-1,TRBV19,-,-,CASSIPVAGTEAFF,TGTGCCAGTAGTATTCCAGTGGCGGGCACTGAAGCTTTCTTT
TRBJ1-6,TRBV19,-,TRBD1,CASSSGDRDNSPLHF,TGTGCCAGTAGTTCGGGGGACAGGGATAATTCACCCCTCCACTTT
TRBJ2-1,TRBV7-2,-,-,CASSLARSGWRSSYNEQFF,TGTGCCAGCAGCTTAGCCCGTAGCGGTTGGCGAAGCTCCTACAATGAGCAGTTCTTC
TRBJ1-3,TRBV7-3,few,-,CASSLTGGPNSGNTIYF,TGTGCCAGCAGCTTAACGGGGGGTCCAAACTCTGGAAACACCATATATTTT
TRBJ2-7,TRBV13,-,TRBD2,CASSQRGVGGTQGPYEQYF,TGTGCCAGCAGCCAGCGGGGGGTTGGCGGGACACAAGGTCCCTACGAGCAGTACTTC
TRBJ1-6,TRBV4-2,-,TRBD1,CASSQEVRGNSPLHF,TGTGCCAGCAGCCAAGAGGTCAGGGGGAATTCACCCCTCCACTTT
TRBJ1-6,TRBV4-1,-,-,CASSQRGGVGNSPLHF,TGCGCCAGCAGCCAAAGGGGGGGCGTTGGGAATTCACCCCTCCACTTT
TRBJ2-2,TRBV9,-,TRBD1,CASSLGTGNTGELFF,TGTGCCAGCAGCTTAGGGACAGGGAACACCGGGGAGCTGTTTTTT
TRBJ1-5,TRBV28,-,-,CASKGSPGQHF,TGTGCCAGCAAAGGTAGCCCTGGGCAGCATTTT
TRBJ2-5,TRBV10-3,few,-,CAISESRQVGETQYF,TGTGCCATCAGTGAGTCGAGACAGGTGGGGGAGACCCAGTACTTC
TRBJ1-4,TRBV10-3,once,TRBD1,CAISHAQPGQGGEKLFF,TGTGCCATCAGCCATGCCCAACCGGGACAGGGGGGAGAAAAACTGTTTTTT
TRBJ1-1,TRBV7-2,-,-,CASSYRRGDTEAFF,TGTGCCAGCAGCTACCGACGGGGGGACACTGAAGCTTTCTTT
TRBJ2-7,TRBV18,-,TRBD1,CASSPRQGQADEQYF,TGTGCCAGCTCACCACGACAGGGGCAAGCGGACGAGCAGTACTTC
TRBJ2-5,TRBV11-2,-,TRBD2,CASSLASGVGETQYF,TGTGCCAGCAGCTTAGCGAGCGGGGTGGGAGAGACCCAGTACTTC
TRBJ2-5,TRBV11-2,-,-,CASSPGSGRLVETQYF,TGTGCCAGCAGCCCAGGGTCTGGCAGATTGGTAGAGACCCAGTACTTC
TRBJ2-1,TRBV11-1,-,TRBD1,CASSIGQVLEQFF,TGTGCCAGCAGTATCGGACAGGTCCTTGAGCAGTTCTTC
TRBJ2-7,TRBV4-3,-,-,CASSQERGAYYEQYF,TGCGCCAGCAGCCAAGAACGAGGCGCATACTACGAGCAGTACTTC
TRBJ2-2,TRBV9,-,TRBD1,CASSVEGQGRTGELFF,TGTGCCAGCAGCGTAGAGGGACAGGGACGCACCGGGGAGCTGTTTTTT
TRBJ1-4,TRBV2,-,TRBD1,CASSEETGAGEKLFF,TGTGCCAGCAGTGAGGAGACAGGGGCCGGGGAAAAACTGTTTTTT
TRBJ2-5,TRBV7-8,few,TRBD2,CASSSGLRETQYF,TGTGCCAGCAGCTCGGGACTACGAGAGACCCAGTACTTC
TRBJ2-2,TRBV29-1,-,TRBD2,CSVPRVAGANLHTGELFF,TGCAGCGTTCCGCGTGTAGCGGGAGCTAACCTCCACACCGGGGAGCTGTTTTTT
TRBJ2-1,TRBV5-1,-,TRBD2,CASGAGLNNEQFF,TGCGCCAGCGGAGCGGGATTGAACAATGAGCAGTTCTTC
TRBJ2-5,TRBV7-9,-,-,CASSPSREETQYF,TGTGCCAGCAGCCCAAGCCGGGAGGAGACCCAGTACTTC
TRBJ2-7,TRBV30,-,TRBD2,CAWTRGGGGEQYF,TGTGCCTGGACCCGGGGGGGCGGGGGCGAGCAGTACTTC
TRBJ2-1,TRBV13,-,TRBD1,CASSWSGQGAPGDEQFF,TGTGCCAGCAGCTGGTCGGGACAGGGGGCGCCGGGGGATGAGCAGTTCTTC
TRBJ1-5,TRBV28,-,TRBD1,CASGFRGVTQPQHF,TGTGCCAGCGGCTTCAGGGGGGTCACTCAGCCCCAGCATTTT
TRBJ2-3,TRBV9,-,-,CASSVGGIRTDTQYF,TGTGCCAGCAGCGTAGGCGGGATTCGCACAGATACGCAGTATTTT
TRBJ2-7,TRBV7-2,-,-,CASSFGPGGEYEQYF,TGTGCCAGCAGCTTCGGTCCGGGGGGCGAGTACGAGCAGTACTTC
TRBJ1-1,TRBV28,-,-,CASKGVNTEAFF,TGTGCCAGCAAAGGGGTGAACACTGAAGCTTTCTTT
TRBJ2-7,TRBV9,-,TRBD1,CASSPWGQGYEQYF,TGTGCCAGCAGTCCGTGGGGACAGGGGTACGAGCAGTACTTC
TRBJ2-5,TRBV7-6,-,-,CASSPLLGGETQYF,TGTGCCAGCAGCCCATTACTAGGTGGGGAGACCCAGTACTTC
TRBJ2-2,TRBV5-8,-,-,CASRQNTGELFF,TGTGCCAGCCGACAGAACACCGGGGAGCTGTTTTTT
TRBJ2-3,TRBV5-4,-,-,CASSLAASEADTQYF,TGTGCCAGCAGCTTGGCGGCTAGCGAGGCAGATACGCAGTATTTT